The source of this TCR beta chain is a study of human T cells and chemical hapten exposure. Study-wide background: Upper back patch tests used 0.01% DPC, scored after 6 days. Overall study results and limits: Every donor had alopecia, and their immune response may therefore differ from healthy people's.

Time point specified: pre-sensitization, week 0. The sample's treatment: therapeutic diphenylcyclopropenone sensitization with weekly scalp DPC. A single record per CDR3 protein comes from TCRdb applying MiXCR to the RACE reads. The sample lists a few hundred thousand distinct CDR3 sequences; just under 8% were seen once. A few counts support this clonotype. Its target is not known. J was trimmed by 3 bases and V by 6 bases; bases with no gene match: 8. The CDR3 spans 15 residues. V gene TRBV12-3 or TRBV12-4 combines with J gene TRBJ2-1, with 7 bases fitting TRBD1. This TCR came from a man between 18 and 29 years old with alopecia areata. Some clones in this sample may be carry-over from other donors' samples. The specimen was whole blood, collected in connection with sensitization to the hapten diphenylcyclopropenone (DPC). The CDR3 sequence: CASRPPGTVYNEQFF. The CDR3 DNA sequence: TGTGCCAGCAGACCTCCCGGGACAGTCTACAATGAGCAGTTCTTC.